These 2 T cell receptor beta chains came from one sample sequenced in a study of blood T cell repertoires in COVID-19. Data came from immunoSEQ multiplex PCR; TCRdb stores just in-frame clones and leaves some out. Here the sample spans 150,000 to 200,000 clones, 83% being singletons. The sample comprised peripheral blood. Receptors originate from a woman in her seventies who had recovered from COVID-19.

A few counts support this clone. The V and J genes are TRBV7-3 and TRBJ1-5; 12 bases are shared with TRBD1. This CDR3 spans 16 amino acids. Trimming cost V 0 bases and J 6 bases; bases outside gene matches: 3. Germline CDR1 reads SGHTA; CDR2 reads FQGTGA. This CDR3 reads CASSLTGTGGGQPQHF. The CDR3 nucleotides are TGTGCCAGCAGCTTAACCGGGACAGGGGGCGGTCAGCCCCAGCATTTT.

In its sample, this clone was seen a few times. The chain uses TRBV3-1 (or the pseudogene TRBV3-2) and TRBJ1-2, with a weak D call TRBD1 (5 bases). This CDR3 has 14 residues. The V gene lost 0 bases and the J gene lost 1 base, with 6 bases spanning the gap. The V gene's germline CDR1 is LGHDT and CDR2 YNNKEL (reference sequence). CDR3 nucleotide sequence: TGTGCCAGCAGCCAAGATAGGGGTAACTATGGCTACACCTTC. This translates into CASSQDRGNYGYTF.